This entry lists 7 T cell receptor beta chains sequenced from one sample in a study of persistence of HIV-infected CD4 T cells. Stimulation used 9 to 10 ug/mL lysate from CMV-infected fibroblasts. Sorted nonresponding memory CD4+ T cells were CD40L-negative, CD69-negative, CD45RO-high. The antigens for these receptors are not known. The libraries were made with immunoSEQ version 4 in survey mode. Measured with immunoSEQ multiplex PCR; TCRdb has only the in-frame clones, and not every one. The sample records 30,000 or so clones, roughly four fifths being singletons. Sequenced material: CD4+ T cells sorted from PBMCs after roughly 18-hour stimulation, taken from a patient who received antiretroviral therapy. The receptors come from an adult man with HIV who was CMV-seropositive.

The genes are TRBV6-5 and TRBJ1-2; D is perhaps TRBD1 (6 bases). V lost 6 bases, J lost 6 bases, and 17 bases lay in between. The germline V gene encodes CDR1 MNHEY and CDR2 SVGAGI. CDR3 length: 14 amino acids. CDR3 coding DNA: TGTGCCAGCAGCACCCCGGGGGGCCAAGATGGCTACACCTTC. Translating it yields CASSTPGGQDGYTF.

The rearrangement joins TRBV24-1 to TRBJ2-1; 8 nucleotides align to TRBD2. Germline V gives CDR1 KGHDR, CDR2 SFDVKD. After removal of 3 bases from V and 7 bases from J, the junction contained 10 bases not matched to a gene. This CDR3 is built from 16 residues. CDR3 protein: CATSDPAGGIGNEQFF. As DNA, the CDR3 is TGTGCCACCAGTGATCCCGCGGGGGGCATAGGAAATGAGCAGTTCTTC.

This sequence joins TRBV6-5 and TRBJ1-1; no definite D call. Germline CDR1 and CDR2: MNHEY and SVGAGI. Trimming took 5 bases from V and 5 from J, leaving 6 bases between them. The CDR3 spans 11 residues. The chain's CDR3 is CASSHGTEAFF. The CDR3 DNA follows: TGTGCCAGCAGTCACGGTACTGAAGCTTTCTTT.

The gene calls are TRBV5-4 and TRBJ1-1, with 7 bases that match TRBD1. The V and J ends lost 5 bases and 1 base, in that order; junction bases with no gene match: 5. The CDR3 spans 14 residues. CDR1 is SGHNT, CDR2 YYREEE, per germline (reference sequence). The CDR3 loop reads CASSWDRANTEAFF. The CDR3 nucleotides read TGTGCCAGCAGTTGGGACAGAGCGAACACTGAAGCTTTCTTT.

A single count supports this clone. The gene calls are TRBV6-2 or TRBV6-3 and TRBJ1-5, with D possibly matching TRBD1 (5 bases). This CDR3 contains 15 residues. V was cut by 5 bases and J by 5 bases, with 16 bases left in between. Germline V CDR1 and CDR2: MNHEY, SVGEGT. The CDR3 here is CASSTMVGGHQPQHF. For the CDR3, the DNA is TGTGCCAGCAGTACAATGGTGGGGGGTCATCAGCCCCAGCATTTT.

The chain links TRBV5-1 to TRBJ2-7; the match to TRBD1 covers 10 bases. Trimming removed 2 bases from V and 6 bases from J; junction bases left unmatched: 8. This CDR3 comprises 15 residues. CDR1 is SGHRS and CDR2 is YFSETQ in the germline V gene. The CDR3 bases are TGCGCCAGCAGCTTACAAGGGACAGGGGAGGGCGAGCAGTACTTC. Protein: CASSLQGTGEGEQYF. The full variable domain, in which reference TRBV5-1 and TRBJ2-7 provide the parts outside the CDR3, is KAGVTQTPRYLIKTRGQQVTLSCSPISGHRSVSWYQQTPGQGLQFLFEYFSETQRNKGNFPGRFSGRQFSNSRSEMNVSTLELGDSALYLCASSLQGTGEGEQYFGPGTRLTVT.

This clone was recorded a few times. The rearrangement links TRBV3-1 (or the pseudogene TRBV3-2) to TRBJ2-3, with 8 nucleotides matching TRBD2. The CDR3 extends over 16 amino acids. The germline V gene encodes CDR1 LGHDT and CDR2 YNNKEL (reference sequence). With 0 bases clipped from V and 9 bases from J, the junction kept 11 bases outside the gene matches. The DNA for the CDR3 is TGTGCCAGCAGCCAAGATTCAACGGGGGGGCTTGTCACGCAGTATTTT. This translates into CASSQDSTGGLVTQYF.